The 29 T cell receptor beta chains reported below all come from one sample, sequenced in a study of cytomegalovirus exposure and HLA in healthy donors. The PCR used 60 Vbeta and 13 Jbeta primers. Only in-frame clones appear in the TCRdb table, and some are missing; sequencing was by immunoSEQ multiplex PCR. The sample's table shows approximately 58,000 clones. The sample comprised PBMCs. The source is a woman aged 18 to 35 in good health and CMV-seronegative.

The chain uses TRBV5-1 and TRBJ1-2, with D perhaps matching TRBD1 (5 bases). V lost 3 bases and J 6 bases, leaving 15 bases between the germline ends. Germline V lookup: CDR1 SGHRS, CDR2 YFSETQ. The CDR3 runs to 14 residues. The CDR3 nucleotides read TGCGCCAGCAGCTCGACCGGGGGTCCACATGGCTACACCTTC. As protein: CASSSTGGPHGYTF.

The genes are TRBV15 and TRBJ2-7; D is perhaps TRBD1 (5 bases). The V and J ends lost 0 bases and 3 bases respectively, with 9 bases between them. CDR3 length: 14 residues. Per germline, CDR1 LNHNV and CDR2 YYDKDF (reference sequence). The CDR3 protein is CATSRDVGLYEQYF. The CDR3 region has the DNA TGTGCCACCAGCAGAGATGTGGGGCTCTACGAGCAGTACTTC.

J is TRBJ1-1 and V is TRBV12-5; TRBD1 agrees at 7 bases. Per the germline V gene, CDR1 is LGHNT and CDR2 is FRNRAP. CDR3 length: 15 residues. V was pared by 5 bases and J by 1 base, with 7 bases of the junction left unmatched. CDR3 in amino acids: CASGKTGVGNTEAFF. DNA for the CDR3: TGTGCTAGTGGTAAAACAGGGGTTGGGAACACTGAAGCTTTCTTT.

This chain joins TRBV19 and TRBJ2-2; perhaps TRBD1 as D (6 bases). The CDR3 has 15 amino acids. Germline CDR1 is LNHDA and CDR2 is SQIVND (reference sequence). V lost 5 bases and J 0 bases, leaving 10 bases between the germline ends. The CDR3 region is CASSSTGSNTGELFF. CDR3 sequence (DNA): TGTGCCAGTAGTTCAACAGGGTCGAACACCGGGGAGCTGTTTTTT.

The chain employs TRBV6-5 and TRBJ1-2, with D perhaps TRBD1 (5 bases). V dropped 5 bases and J dropped 4 bases, with 11 bases sitting between them. This CDR3 has 13 amino acids. Germline CDR1 and CDR2: MNHEY and SVGAGI. CDR3 sequence (DNA): TGTGCCAGCAGTCCGGGACTTCTCTATGGCTACACCTTC. Its translation: CASSPGLLYGYTF.

The rearrangement links TRBV15 to TRBJ2-1, with D possibly TRBD2 on 6 matching bases. The CDR3 consists of 15 residues. V was trimmed by 3 bases and J by 5 bases, leaving 14 bases between them. Germline-derived CDR1 and CDR2 are LNHNV and YYDKDF (reference sequence). CDR3 region: CATSSRRGPNNEQFF. The CDR3 nucleotides read TGTGCCACCAGCAGCCGGCGGGGCCCTAACAATGAGCAGTTCTTC.

The chain joins TRBV19 to TRBJ2-3; D is unresolved. This CDR3 is built from 13 residues. The germline V gene has CDR1 LNHDA and CDR2 SQIVND (reference sequence). V lost 5 bases, J lost 1 base, and 7 bases lay in between. The chain's CDR3 is CASSPTGTDTQYF. CDR3 coding DNA: TGTGCCAGTAGTCCCACTGGCACAGATACGCAGTATTTT.

This rearrangement joins TRBV10-1 to TRBJ1-4, with a tentative D call TRBD1 (6 bases). The V end was cut by 8 bases, the J end by 5 bases, with 9 bases between. The CDR3 loop spans 12 amino acids. The germline V gene has CDR1 WNHNN and CDR2 SYGVQD (reference sequence). CDR3 residues: CASGQSNEKLFF. DNA of the CDR3: TGCGCCAGCGGACAGTCAAATGAAAAACTGTTTTTT.

This chain joins TRBV7-8 and TRBJ1-2; 9 nucleotides agree with TRBD1. The CDR3 sequence is 13 residues long. The trim removed 3 bases at V and 9 bases at J, leaving 5 bases unmatched. Germline V gene sequence: CDR1 SGHVS, CDR2 FQNEAQ. CDR3 sequence (DNA): TGTGCCAGCAGCTTCAGGGACAGGGAACGCTACACCTTC. Translated, it gives CASSFRDRERYTF.

The chain has TRBV6-1 and TRBJ1-1; 7 bases line up with TRBD1. With V trimmed by 4 bases and J by 8 bases, 4 bases remained unmatched. This CDR3 is built from 12 residues. The V gene's germline CDR1 is MNHNS and CDR2 SASEGT. The CDR3 here is CASSVLQGEAFF. In DNA, the CDR3 is TGTGCCAGCAGTGTTCTACAGGGGGAAGCTTTCTTT.

The rearrangement uses TRBV6-5 and TRBJ1-2, with 9 nucleotides matching TRBD1. The CDR3 covers 15 residues. Germline trimming cut 6 bases from V and 2 bases from J; bases unmatched to any gene: 7. Germline V gene sequence: CDR1 MNHEY, CDR2 SVGAGI. In nucleotides, the CDR3 is TGTGCCAGCAGCCTCGGACAGGGGTGGAACTATGGCTACACCTTC. It encodes CASSLGQGWNYGYTF.

The chain couples TRBV28 to TRBJ2-7; D may be TRBD1 (5 bases). This CDR3 is 14 amino acids long. V lost 3 bases and J lost 1, with 10 bases in between. Germline loops: CDR1 MDHEN, CDR2 SYDVKM. The CDR3 nucleotides read TGTGCCAGCAGTTTCGTTCAGGGATCCTACGAGCAGTACTTC. It specifies CASSFVQGSYEQYF.

The V and J genes are TRBV7-9 and TRBJ1-1; TRBD1 agrees at 7 bases. CDR3 size: 14 residues. Trimming at V came to 3 bases and at J to 4 bases, leaving 5 bases not matched to a gene. The V gene's germline CDR1 is SEHNR and CDR2 FQNEAQ (reference sequence). The CDR3 DNA reads as TGTGCCAGCAGCTTGAGACAGGGTCCCACTGAAGCTTTCTTT. Protein product: CASSLRQGPTEAFF.

The chain combines TRBV4-1 with TRBJ1-1; D perhaps matches TRBD1 (5 bases). The V end was cut by 0 bases, the J end by 4 bases, with 12 bases between. Germline V gene lookup returns CDR1 MGHRA and CDR2 YSYEKL. The CDR3 loop spans 15 amino acids. CDR3 sequence (DNA): TGCGCCAGCAGCCAAGATGTTTGGGGGGGCACTGAAGCTTTCTTT. It translates to CASSQDVWGGTEAFF.

V and J are TRBV7-9 and TRBJ2-1; the match to TRBD1 covers 10 bases. The V gene end was trimmed by 5 bases and the J gene end by 3 bases; junction bases not matched to a gene: 4. The germline V gene has CDR1 SEHNR and CDR2 FQNEAQ (reference sequence). The CDR3 is made up of 15 amino acids. The CDR3 coding sequence is TGTGCCAGCAGCACCGGACAGGGGGTCTACAATGAGCAGTTCTTC. It specifies CASSTGQGVYNEQFF.

Worth noting for this clone: The junction does not match germline at one end; this may be a read error. This chain uses TRBV7-6 with TRBJ2-7, with D maybe TRBD1 (6 bases). The CDR3 contains 12 residues. The V gene's germline CDR1 is SGHVS and CDR2 FNYEAQ. Here the CDR3 reads CASSPEAGTLNF. CDR3 bases: TGTGCCAGCAGCCCAGAGGCCGGGACATTGAACTTC.

J is TRBJ2-1 and V is TRBV18; the match to TRBD2 covers 7 bases. Germline lookup yields CDR1 KGHSH and CDR2 LQKENI. This CDR3 comprises 15 residues. J gave up 4 bases and V 5 bases, and 8 bases lay outside the gene matches. Here the CDR3 reads CASSETGTTYNEQFF. The CDR3 coding sequence is TGTGCCAGCTCAGAAACCGGGACTACATACAATGAGCAGTTCTTC.

This chain connects TRBV9 to TRBJ2-5; tentatively, D is TRBD2 (6 bases). The CDR3 has 14 residues. Germline CDR1 is SGDLS and CDR2 is YYNGEE. The V gene lost 0 bases and the J gene lost 4 bases, with 10 bases spanning the gap. CDR3 sequence: CASSVGGDRETQYF. The DNA of the CDR3 is TGTGCCAGCAGCGTAGGGGGGGATCGAGAGACCCAGTACTTC.

This sequence joins TRBV29-1 and TRBJ1-2; a possible D gene is TRBD1 (5 bases). The CDR3 extends over 11 amino acids. V lost 7 bases and J lost 4, with 10 bases in between. Per germline, CDR1 SQVTM and CDR2 ANQGSEA. For the CDR3, the DNA is TGCAGCGAGAAGGGACTCTATGGCTACACCTTC. Protein: CSEKGLYGYTF.

The rearrangement joins TRBV27 to TRBJ2-7, with D possibly being TRBD1 (5 bases). Germline V CDR1 and CDR2: MNHEY, SMNVEV (reference sequence). This CDR3 has 14 residues. The V end lost 0 bases, the J end lost 1 base, and 7 bases lay between the germline ends. The CDR3 sequence is CASSLSSGSYEQYF. CDR3 DNA: TGTGCCAGCAGTTTATCGTCAGGGTCCTACGAGCAGTACTTC.

This chain uses TRBV7-8 with TRBJ2-1, with unresolved D. The CDR3 is 14 amino acids. The V gene's germline CDR1 is SGHVS and CDR2 FQNEAQ. Trimming pared 6 bases from V and 8 bases from J, leaving 17 bases between. The CDR3, as DNA: TGTGCCAGCAGGCCGGGTCTAATTTTCGATGAGCAGTTCTTC. The encoded protein is CASRPGLIFDEQFF. The whole variable domain, remainder taken from reference TRBV7-8 and TRBJ2-1, is GAGVSQSPRYKVAKRGQDVALRCDPISGHVSLFWYQQALGQGPEFLTYFQNEAQLDKSGLPSDRFFAERPEGSVSTLKIQRTQQEDSAVYLCASRPGLIFDEQFFGPGTRLTVL.

The chain carries TRBV7-7 and TRBJ1-1; D remains ambiguous. CDR3 length: 10 amino acids. Germline lookup yields CDR1 SSHAT and CDR2 FNYEAQ (reference sequence). DNA of the CDR3: TGTGCTAACAAGAACACTGAAGCTTTCTTT. It encodes CANKNTEAFF.

The chain is built from TRBV14 and TRBJ2-7; a weak D match, TRBD2 (6 bases). The V gene lost 2 bases and the J gene lost 6 bases, with 20 bases spanning the gap. The CDR3 covers 16 residues. From germline, CDR1 is SGHDN and CDR2 FVKESK. The chain's CDR3 is CASSQNGAGRFVEQYF. CDR3 DNA sequence: TGTGCCAGCAGCCAAAATGGGGCCGGGAGATTCGTCGAGCAGTACTTC.

V gene TRBV28 combines with J gene TRBJ2-3; possible D gene TRBD1, 6 bases. The CDR3 loop spans 14 amino acids. Trimming removed 8 bases from V and 1 base from J, with 13 bases in between. CDR1 is MDHEN, CDR2 SYDVKM, per germline. This CDR3 is CASGQNRGTDTQYF. In nucleotides, the CDR3 is TGTGCCAGCGGGCAAAACAGGGGCACAGATACGCAGTATTTT.

This chain links TRBV19 with TRBJ2-3, with TRBD1 as a possible D gene (6 bases). V lost 1 base and J lost 3, with 11 bases in between. CDR1 and CDR2 (germline): LNHDA, SQIVND (reference sequence). The CDR3 covers 15 residues. For the CDR3, the DNA is TGTGCCAGTAGTATAGCCAGGGGTAGGACAGATACGCAGTATTTT. Translated, it gives CASSIARGRTDTQYF. The variable domain in full, with the rest retrieved from reference TRBV19 and TRBJ2-3, is DGGITQSPKYLFRKEGQNVTLSCEQNLNHDAMYWYRQDPGQGLRLIYYSQIVNDFQKGDIAEGYSVSREKKESFPLTVTSAQKNPTAFYLCASSIARGRTDTQYFGPGTRLTVL.

This rearrangement joins TRBV4-1 to TRBJ1-1; a weak D match, TRBD1 (5 bases). There are 16 residues in the CDR3. The ends were cut back, 4 bases at V and 3 bases at J, with 18 bases in the middle. In germline, CDR1 is MGHRA, CDR2 YSYEKL. DNA of the CDR3: TGCGCCAGCAGCCTCGATCTTGGGGGGATGCACACTGAAGCTTTCTTT. This encodes CASSLDLGGMHTEAFF.

The chain combines TRBV7-8 with TRBJ1-4; perhaps TRBD1 as D (5 bases). The CDR3 is 15 residues long. CDR1 SGHVS and CDR2 FQNEAQ come from the germline V gene. With 3 bases removed from V and 7 bases from J, the gap between germline ends came to 15 bases. The CDR3 nucleotides read TGTGCCAGCAGCTTTGGGGCTTTCTCGGGTGAAAAACTGTTTTTT. This gives the protein CASSFGAFSGEKLFF.

The chain recombines TRBV2 with TRBJ2-7; D perhaps matches TRBD2 (5 bases). Germline lookup yields CDR1 SNHLY and CDR2 FYNNEI. CDR3 length equals 13 residues. Trimming cost V 5 bases and J 6 bases, with 14 bases left between them. CDR3 sequence (DNA): TGTGCCAGCAGTTTGGTGACGGACTTCGAGCAGTACTTC. Translating gives CASSLVTDFEQYF.

The gene calls are TRBV5-8 and TRBJ1-1; 7 bases map to TRBD1. Germline CDR1 and CDR2: SGHTS and YDEGEE. The V gene end was trimmed by 7 bases and the J gene end by 7 bases; junction bases not matched to a gene: 7. The CDR3 is made up of 12 amino acids. The CDR3 sequence: CASGEGGYEAFF. The CDR3 nucleotides read TGTGCCAGCGGGGAAGGGGGCTATGAAGCTTTCTTT.